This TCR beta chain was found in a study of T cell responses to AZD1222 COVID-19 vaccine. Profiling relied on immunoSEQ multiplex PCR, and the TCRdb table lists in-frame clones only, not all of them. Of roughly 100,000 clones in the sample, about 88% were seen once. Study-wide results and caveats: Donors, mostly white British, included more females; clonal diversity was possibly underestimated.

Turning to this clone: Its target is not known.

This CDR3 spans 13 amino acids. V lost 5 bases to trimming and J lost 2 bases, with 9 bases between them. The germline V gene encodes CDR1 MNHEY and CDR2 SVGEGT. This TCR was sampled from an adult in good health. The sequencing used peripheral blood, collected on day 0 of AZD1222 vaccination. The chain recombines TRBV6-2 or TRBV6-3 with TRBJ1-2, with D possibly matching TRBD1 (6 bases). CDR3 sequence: CASSNRENYGYTF. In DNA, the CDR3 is TGTGCCAGCAGTAACAGGGAAAACTATGGCTACACCTTC.